This is a list of T cell receptor beta chains from one sample in a study of blood T cell repertoires in COVID-19. Clones were sequenced by immunoSEQ multiplex PCR, and TCRdb holds only the in-frame ones, with some missing. The sample consists of about 140,000 clones, about 82% of them appearing once. Sample: peripheral blood. The receptors derive from a man aged 45-60 years with acute or convalescent COVID-19. Both conserved end residues are trimmed from each CDR3.

V	CDR3
TRBV18	ASSGQGTDTGELF
TRBV20-1	SARSGHEQY
TRBV12-3/TRBV12-4	ASSLAGSQPQH
TRBV28	ASSLQDQPQH
TRBV5-1	ASSFKGDYGYT
TRBV25-1	ASTQGAREQY
TRBV10-2	ASSDRGLGSYEQY
TRBV5-1	ASSLGNRVTYEQY
TRBV6-5	ASSYSTQGTNYGYT
TRBV5-1	ASATGDSNQPQH
TRBV6-1	ASSEGLGHYSNQPQH
TRBV9	ASSGWTARRNTEAF
TRBV6-5	ASSYADTGELF
TRBV6-7	ASKADVGQVSGNTIY
TRBV2	ASSETPSEQY
TRBV24-1	ATSDLCRRGLNTEAF
TRBV6-2/TRBV6-3	ASSGRQNTEAF
TRBV9	ASSEKRRDRGYGYT